The 17 T cell receptor beta chains below were found in one sample sequenced in a study of T cells in narcolepsy. Some clones are missing from TCRdb's copy, which holds only in-frame ones; the method was immunoSEQ multiplex PCR. The repertoire includes around 34,000 clones, roughly 80% of them detected once, and approximately 3.8% sits in the top ten. The sample was memory (CD45RA-) CD4+ T cells from blood. The receptors were gathered from a human donor in good health.

This chain links TRBV7-3 with TRBJ1-1; 9 bases map to TRBD1. Germline V gene data show CDR1 as SGHTA and CDR2 as FQGTGA. Germline trimming cut 4 bases from V and 9 bases from J; bases unmatched to any gene: 3. This CDR3 comprises 12 residues. CDR3 nucleotides: TGTGCCAGCAGCTGGGGACAGGGCCAAGCTTTCTTT. This sequence encodes CASSWGQGQAFF.

The chain combines TRBV5-1 with TRBJ2-5; D might be TRBD2 (5 bases). Trimming pared 7 bases from V and 1 base from J, leaving 8 bases between. The CDR3 totals 12 residues. The germline gives CDR1 SGHRS, CDR2 YFSETQ. CDR3 sequence reads: CASVGLQETQYF. CDR3 nucleotides: TGCGCCAGCGTCGGACTCCAAGAGACCCAGTACTTC.

The V call is TRBV5-1, the J call TRBJ2-5; D is ambiguous. Trimming left V 3 bases short and J 5 bases short, with 11 bases between. Germline CDR1 is SGHRS and CDR2 is YFSETQ. This CDR3 spans 13 amino acids. CDR3 DNA: TGCGCCAGCAGCTCCAGTATGGGGGAGACCCAGTACTTC. Protein sequence: CASSSSMGETQYF.

This rearrangement joins TRBV12-5 to TRBJ2-2; 7 bases match TRBD1. CDR1 LGHNT and CDR2 FRNRAP come from the germline V gene. V gave up 1 base and J gave up 11 bases; unmatched junction bases: 1. The CDR3 has 12 amino acids. The CDR3 loop is CASGLGTGELFF. DNA for the CDR3: TGTGCTAGTGGTTTGGGGACAGGCGAGCTGTTTTTT.

This sequence joins TRBV15 and TRBJ2-5; possibly TRBD2 for D (6 bases). Germline assignment: CDR1 LNHNV and CDR2 YYDKDF (reference sequence). V was pared by 3 bases and J by 4 bases, with 15 bases between. The CDR3 is made up of 15 amino acids. CDR3 DNA sequence: TGTGCCACCAGCAGTGCGGGGCGGGCGGGAGAGACCCAGTACTTC. It is translated as CATSSAGRAGETQYF.

The chain links TRBV5-1 to TRBJ1-1; 7 bases are shared with TRBD1. Trimming cost V 0 bases and J 11 bases; bases outside gene matches: 7. Looked up from germline, CDR1 is SGHRS and CDR2 is YFSETQ. The CDR3 covers 13 residues. This CDR3 reads CASSLAGGAGAFF. The DNA for the CDR3 is TGCGCCAGCAGCTTGGCAGGGGGAGCGGGGGCTTTCTTT.

This chain connects TRBV25-1 to TRBJ1-4, with D possibly matching TRBD1 (6 bases). Germline-derived CDR1 and CDR2 are MGHDK and SYGVNS. Trimming removed 8 bases from V and 11 bases from J, with 12 bases in between. The CDR3 consists of 11 residues. The CDR3 loop is CASGGGQKLFF. The CDR3 region has the DNA TGTGCCAGCGGGGGAGGACAGAAACTGTTTTTT.

V is TRBV2 and J is TRBJ1-2; 8 nucleotides align to TRBD1. With V trimmed by 3 bases and J by 1 base, 4 bases remained unmatched. CDR1 and CDR2 (germline): SNHLY, FYNNEI. The CDR3 runs to 15 residues. In DNA, the CDR3 is TGTGCCAGCAGTGACCGGACAGGGTTTAACTATGGCTACACCTTC. Encoded protein: CASSDRTGFNYGYTF.

The genes are TRBV6-1 and TRBJ1-1, with D uncertain. From germline, CDR1 is MNHNS and CDR2 SASEGT. The CDR3 extends over 12 amino acids. With 8 bases removed from V and 5 bases from J, the gap between germline ends came to 12 bases. The DNA of the CDR3 is TGTGCCAGCGACCCCGGGTGGACTGAAGCTTTCTTT. It is translated as CASDPGWTEAFF.

The rearrangement uses TRBV6-1 and TRBJ2-7; weak D call: TRBD2 (5 bases). This CDR3 contains 13 residues. Germline V CDR1 and CDR2: MNHNS, SASEGT. With 9 bases removed from V and 1 base from J, the gap between germline ends came to 13 bases. Here the CDR3 reads CASQLGSSYEQYF. The CDR3 DNA sequence: TGTGCCAGTCAGTTAGGGAGTTCCTACGAGCAGTACTTC.

This chain connects TRBV29-1 to TRBJ2-3; perhaps TRBD2 as D (5 bases). The V gene lost 1 base and the J gene lost 8 bases, with 13 bases spanning the gap. CDR3 length equals 13 residues. Germline values: CDR1 SQVTM, CDR2 ANQGSEA. The CDR3 bases are TGCAGCGTTGAAGGGTTGGTTGGGAGTACGCAGTATTTT. This gives the protein CSVEGLVGSTQYF.

This rearrangement joins TRBV5-1 to TRBJ1-2, with a weak D call TRBD1 (6 bases). V lost 4 bases and J 5 bases, leaving 15 bases between the germline ends. CDR3 size: 14 residues. Germline-derived CDR1 and CDR2 are SGHRS and YFSETQ. The CDR3 region has the DNA TGCGCCAGCAGCCCCAGGACAGATATGTATGGCTACACCTTC. Its protein product is CASSPRTDMYGYTF. The entire variable domain, with the rest obtained from reference TRBV5-1 and TRBJ1-2, is as follows: KAGVTQTPRYLIKTRGQQVTLSCSPISGHRSVSWYQQTPGQGLQFLFEYFSETQRNKGNFPGRFSGRQFSNSRSEMNVSTLELGDSALYLCASSPRTDMYGYTFGSGTRLTVV.

The gene calls are TRBV5-1 and TRBJ2-3; a possible D gene is TRBD1 (6 bases). The CDR3 sequence is 15 residues long. CDR1 SGHRS and CDR2 YFSETQ come from the germline V gene. V was cut by 0 bases and J by 4 bases, with 12 bases left in between. CDR3 DNA sequence: TGCGCCAGCAGCTTGGACAGGGATCAATCAGATACGCAGTATTTT. Translated: CASSLDRDQSDTQYF.

The rearrangement links TRBV7-3 to TRBJ2-1; no definite D call. CDR1 is SGHTA, CDR2 FQGTGA, per germline. Between the trimmed V and J ends, which lost 2 bases and 2 bases, there was a span of 13 bases. This CDR3 has 16 amino acids. DNA for the CDR3: TGTGCCAGCAGCTTACGGATGGATAGGGCCTACAATGAGCAGTTCTTC. This encodes CASSLRMDRAYNEQFF.

This clone has just a few counts. The rearrangement links TRBV4-2 to TRBJ2-7; D uncertain. The length of the CDR3 is 13 residues. V was pared by 3 bases and J by 3 bases, with 9 bases between. From germline, CDR1 is LGHNA and CDR2 YNFKEQ. In nucleotides, the CDR3 is TGTGCCAGCAGCCAGGGATCGGGCTACGAGCAGTACTTC. Translated: CASSQGSGYEQYF.

Of note for this clone: One end of the junction is discordant with germline, which a read error may explain. This chain joins TRBV7-3 and TRBJ2-3; no clear D gene. This CDR3 contains 15 residues. The germline gives CDR1 SGHTA, CDR2 FQGTGA. As DNA, the CDR3 is TGTGCCAGCAGTTTAACAAGAGTGAGGACAGATACGCAGTATTTT. Protein product: CASSLTRVRTDTQYF.

This rearrangement joins TRBV27 to TRBJ2-3; D possibly corresponds to TRBD2 (5 bases). The V gene's germline CDR1 is MNHEY and CDR2 SMNVEV (reference sequence). The CDR3 runs 16 residues. The germline V and J ends were trimmed by 2 bases and 2 bases, with 14 bases remaining between them. CDR3 sequence reads: CASSLTISTTTDTQYF. The CDR3 bases are TGTGCCAGCAGTTTAACAATCTCGACTACCACAGATACGCAGTATTTT.